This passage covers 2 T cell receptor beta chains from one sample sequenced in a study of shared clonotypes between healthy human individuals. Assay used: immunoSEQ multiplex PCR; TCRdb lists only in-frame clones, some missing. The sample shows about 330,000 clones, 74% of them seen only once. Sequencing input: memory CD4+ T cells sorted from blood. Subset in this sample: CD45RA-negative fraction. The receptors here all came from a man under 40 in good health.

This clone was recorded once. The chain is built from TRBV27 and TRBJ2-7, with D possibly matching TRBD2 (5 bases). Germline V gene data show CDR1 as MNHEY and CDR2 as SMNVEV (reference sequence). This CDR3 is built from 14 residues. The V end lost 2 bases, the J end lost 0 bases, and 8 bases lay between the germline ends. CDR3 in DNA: TGTGCCAGCAGTTTAGTTGACTACTCCTACGAGCAGTACTTC. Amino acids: CASSLVDYSYEQYF.

The CDR3 DNA is TGTGCCAGCTCACAAAATAGCGGGAGTATCGACCAACCCTACGAGCAGTACTTC. Its protein is CASSQNSGSIDQPYEQYF. V and J are TRBV18 and TRBJ2-7, with 9 positions matching TRBD2. Germline-derived CDR1 and CDR2 are KGHSH and LQKENI. With 4 bases clipped from V and 2 bases from J, the junction kept 15 bases outside the gene matches. This CDR3 has 18 amino acids.